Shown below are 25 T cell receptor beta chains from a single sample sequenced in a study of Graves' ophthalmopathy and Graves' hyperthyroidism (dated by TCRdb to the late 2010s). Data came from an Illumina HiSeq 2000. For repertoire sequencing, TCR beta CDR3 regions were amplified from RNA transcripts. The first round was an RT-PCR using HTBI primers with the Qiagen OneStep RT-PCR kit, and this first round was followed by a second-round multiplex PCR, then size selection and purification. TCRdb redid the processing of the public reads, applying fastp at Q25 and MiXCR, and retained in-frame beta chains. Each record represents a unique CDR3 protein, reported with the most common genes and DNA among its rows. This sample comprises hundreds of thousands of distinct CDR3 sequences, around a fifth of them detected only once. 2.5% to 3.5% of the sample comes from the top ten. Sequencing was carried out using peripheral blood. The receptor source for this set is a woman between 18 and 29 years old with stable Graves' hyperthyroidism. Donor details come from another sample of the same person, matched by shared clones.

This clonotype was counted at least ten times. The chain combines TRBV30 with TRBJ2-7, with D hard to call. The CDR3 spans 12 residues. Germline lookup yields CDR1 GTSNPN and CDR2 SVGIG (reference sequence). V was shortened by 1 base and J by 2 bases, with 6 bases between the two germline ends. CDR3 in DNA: TGTGCCTGGAGTGCTACTGCCTACGAGCAGTACTTC. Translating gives CAWSATAYEQYF.

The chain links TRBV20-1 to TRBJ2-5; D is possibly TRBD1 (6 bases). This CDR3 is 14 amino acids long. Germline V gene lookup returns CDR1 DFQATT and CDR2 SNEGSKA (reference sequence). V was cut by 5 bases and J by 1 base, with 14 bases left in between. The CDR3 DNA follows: TGCAGTGCTGCCCCTGACAGGCTCCAAGAGACCCAGTACTTC. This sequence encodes CSAAPDRLQETQYF.

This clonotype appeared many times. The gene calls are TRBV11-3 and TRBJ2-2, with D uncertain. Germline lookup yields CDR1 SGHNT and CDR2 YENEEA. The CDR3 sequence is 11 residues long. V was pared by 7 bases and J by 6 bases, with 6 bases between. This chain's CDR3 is CASTRPGELFF. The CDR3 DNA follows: TGTGCCAGCACAAGGCCCGGGGAGCTGTTTTTT.

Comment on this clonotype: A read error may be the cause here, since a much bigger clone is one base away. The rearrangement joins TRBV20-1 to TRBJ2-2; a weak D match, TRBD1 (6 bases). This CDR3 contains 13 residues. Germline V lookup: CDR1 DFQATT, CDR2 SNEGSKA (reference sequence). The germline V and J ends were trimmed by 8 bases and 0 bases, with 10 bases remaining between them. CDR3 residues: CSCGTTNTGELFF. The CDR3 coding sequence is TGCAGTTGTGGGACAACGAACACCGGGGAGCTGTTTTTT.

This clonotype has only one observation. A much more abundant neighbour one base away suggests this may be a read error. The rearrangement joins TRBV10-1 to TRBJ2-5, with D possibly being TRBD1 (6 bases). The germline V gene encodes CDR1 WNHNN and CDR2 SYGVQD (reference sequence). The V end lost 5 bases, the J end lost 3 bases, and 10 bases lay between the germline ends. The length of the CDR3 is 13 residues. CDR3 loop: CASSKWTEETQYF. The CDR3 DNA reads TGCGCCAGCAGTAAATGGACAGAAGAGACCCAGTACTTC.

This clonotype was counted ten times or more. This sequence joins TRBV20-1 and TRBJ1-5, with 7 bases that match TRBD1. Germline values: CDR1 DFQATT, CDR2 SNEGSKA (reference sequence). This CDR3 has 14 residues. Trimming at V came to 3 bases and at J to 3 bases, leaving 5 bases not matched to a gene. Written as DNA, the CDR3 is TGCAGTGCTAGGACAGGGTGGGACAATCAGCCCCAGCATTTT. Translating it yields CSARTGWDNQPQHF.

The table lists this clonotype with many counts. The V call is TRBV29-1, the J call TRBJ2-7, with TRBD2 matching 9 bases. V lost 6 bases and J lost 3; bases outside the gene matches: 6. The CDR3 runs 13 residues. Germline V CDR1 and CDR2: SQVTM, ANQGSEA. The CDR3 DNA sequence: TGCAGCGTGCGACTAGCGGCCGACTACGAGCAGTACTTC. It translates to CSVRLAADYEQYF.

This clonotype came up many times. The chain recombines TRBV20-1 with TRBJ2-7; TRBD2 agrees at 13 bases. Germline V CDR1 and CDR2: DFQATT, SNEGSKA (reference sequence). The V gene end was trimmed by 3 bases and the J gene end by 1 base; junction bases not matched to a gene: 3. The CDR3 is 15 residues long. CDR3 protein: CSASGGLAGSYEQYF. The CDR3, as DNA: TGCAGTGCTAGTGGGGGACTAGCGGGGTCCTACGAGCAGTACTTC.

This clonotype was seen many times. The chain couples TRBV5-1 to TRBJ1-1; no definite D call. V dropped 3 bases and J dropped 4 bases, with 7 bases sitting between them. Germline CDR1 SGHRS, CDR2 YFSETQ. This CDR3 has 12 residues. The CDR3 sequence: CASSSQGTEAFF. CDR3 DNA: TGCGCCAGCAGCTCCCAAGGCACTGAAGCTTTCTTT.

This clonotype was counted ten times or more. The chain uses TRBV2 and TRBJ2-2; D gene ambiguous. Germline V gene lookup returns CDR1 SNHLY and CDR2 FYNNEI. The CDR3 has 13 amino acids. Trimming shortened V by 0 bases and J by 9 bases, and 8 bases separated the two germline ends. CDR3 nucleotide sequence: TGTGCCAGCAGTGAAGCCCGAGTTCGGGAGCTGTTTTTT. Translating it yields CASSEARVRELFF. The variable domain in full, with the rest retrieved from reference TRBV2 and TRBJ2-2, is EPEVTQTPSHQVTQMGQEVILRCVPISNHLYFYWYRQILGQKVEFLVSFYNNEISEKSEIFDDQFSVERPDGSNFTLKIRSTKLEDSAMYFCASSEARVRELFFGEGSRLTVL.

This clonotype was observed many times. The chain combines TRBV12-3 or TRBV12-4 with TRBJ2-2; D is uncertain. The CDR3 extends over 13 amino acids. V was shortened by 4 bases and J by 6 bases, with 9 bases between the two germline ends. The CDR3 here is CASSSHSAGELFF. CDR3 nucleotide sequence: TGTGCCAGCAGTTCTCACTCTGCCGGGGAGCTGTTTTTT.

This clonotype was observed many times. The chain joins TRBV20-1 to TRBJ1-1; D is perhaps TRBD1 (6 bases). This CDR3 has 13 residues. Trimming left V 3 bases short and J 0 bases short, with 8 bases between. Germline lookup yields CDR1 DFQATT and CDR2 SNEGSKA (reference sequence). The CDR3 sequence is CSARNRVNTEAFF. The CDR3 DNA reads TGCAGTGCTAGGAACAGGGTGAACACTGAAGCTTTCTTT.

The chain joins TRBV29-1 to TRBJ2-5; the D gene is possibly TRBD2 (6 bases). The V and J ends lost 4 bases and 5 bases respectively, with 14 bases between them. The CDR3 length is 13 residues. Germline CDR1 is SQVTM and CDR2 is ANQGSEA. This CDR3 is CSVAGGAGETQYF. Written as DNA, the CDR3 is TGCAGCGTTGCTGGAGGGGCCGGGGAGACCCAGTACTTC.

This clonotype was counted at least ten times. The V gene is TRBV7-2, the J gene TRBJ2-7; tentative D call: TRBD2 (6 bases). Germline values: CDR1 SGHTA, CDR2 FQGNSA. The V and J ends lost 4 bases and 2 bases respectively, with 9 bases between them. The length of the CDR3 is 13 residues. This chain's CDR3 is CASSWRGPYEQYF. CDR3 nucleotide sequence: TGTGCCAGCAGCTGGCGGGGCCCCTACGAGCAGTACTTC.

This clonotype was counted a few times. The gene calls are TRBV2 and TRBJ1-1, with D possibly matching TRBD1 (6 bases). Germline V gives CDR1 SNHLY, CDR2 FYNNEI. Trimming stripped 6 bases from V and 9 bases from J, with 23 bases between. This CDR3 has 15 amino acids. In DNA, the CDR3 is TGTGCCAGCAGGTCCCCCATGTCGGGGGCGTATCAAGCTTTCTTT. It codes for CASRSPMSGAYQAFF.

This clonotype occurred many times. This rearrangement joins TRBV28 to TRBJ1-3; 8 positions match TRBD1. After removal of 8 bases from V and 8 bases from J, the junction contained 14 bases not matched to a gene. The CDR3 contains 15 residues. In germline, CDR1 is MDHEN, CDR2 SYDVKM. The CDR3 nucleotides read TGTGCCAGCTCCTCGGGTGGGCAGGGGGCAGACACCATATATTTT. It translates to CASSSGGQGADTIYF.

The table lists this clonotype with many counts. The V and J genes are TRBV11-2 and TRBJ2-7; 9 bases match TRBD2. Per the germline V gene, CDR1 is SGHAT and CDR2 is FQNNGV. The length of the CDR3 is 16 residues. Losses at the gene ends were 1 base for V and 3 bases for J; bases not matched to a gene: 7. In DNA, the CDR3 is TGTGCCAGCAGCTTAGGTCGAGCTAGCGGGATCTACGAGCAGTACTTC. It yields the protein CASSLGRASGIYEQYF.

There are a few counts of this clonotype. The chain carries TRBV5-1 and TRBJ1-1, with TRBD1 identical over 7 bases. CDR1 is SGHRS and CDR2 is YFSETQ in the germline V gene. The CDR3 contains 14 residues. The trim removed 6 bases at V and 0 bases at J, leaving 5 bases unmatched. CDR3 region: CASKGGDLNTEAFF. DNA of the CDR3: TGCGCCAGCAAAGGGGGCGACTTGAACACTGAAGCTTTCTTT.

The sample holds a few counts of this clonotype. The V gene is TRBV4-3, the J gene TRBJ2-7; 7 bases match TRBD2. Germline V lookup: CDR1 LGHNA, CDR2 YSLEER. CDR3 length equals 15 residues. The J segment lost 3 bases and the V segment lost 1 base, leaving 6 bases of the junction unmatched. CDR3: CASSQVAGVSYEQYF. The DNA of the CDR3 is TGCGCCAGCAGCCAAGTTGCGGGAGTGAGCTACGAGCAGTACTTC.

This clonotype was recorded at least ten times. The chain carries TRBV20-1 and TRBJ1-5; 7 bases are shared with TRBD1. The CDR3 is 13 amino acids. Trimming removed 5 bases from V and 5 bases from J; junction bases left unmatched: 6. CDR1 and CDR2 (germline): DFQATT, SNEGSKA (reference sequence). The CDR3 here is CSAGQGGDQPQHF. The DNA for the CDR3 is TGCAGTGCTGGCCAGGGGGGAGATCAGCCCCAGCATTTT.

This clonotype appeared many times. The CDR3 DNA is TGTGCCTGGAGACGTGACACTGAAGCTTTCTTT. Protein: CAWRRDTEAFF. V gene TRBV30 combines with J gene TRBJ1-1; D not certain. CDR3 length: 11 residues. V was clipped by 3 bases and J by 3 bases, with 5 bases between them. The V gene's germline CDR1 is GTSNPN and CDR2 SVGIG (reference sequence).

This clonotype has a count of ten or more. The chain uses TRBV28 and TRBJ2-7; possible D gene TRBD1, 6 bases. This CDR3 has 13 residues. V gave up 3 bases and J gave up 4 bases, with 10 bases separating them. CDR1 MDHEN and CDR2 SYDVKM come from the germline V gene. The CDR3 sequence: CASSFSQGYEQYF. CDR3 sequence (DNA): TGTGCCAGCAGTTTTAGCCAGGGGTACGAGCAGTACTTC.

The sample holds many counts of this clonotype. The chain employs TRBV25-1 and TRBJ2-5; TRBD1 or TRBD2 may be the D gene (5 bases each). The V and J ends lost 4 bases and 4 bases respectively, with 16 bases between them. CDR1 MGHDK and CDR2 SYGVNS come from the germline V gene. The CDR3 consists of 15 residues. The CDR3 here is CASSGLPPGRETQYF. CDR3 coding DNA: TGTGCCAGCAGTGGCCTACCCCCGGGACGAGAGACCCAGTACTTC.

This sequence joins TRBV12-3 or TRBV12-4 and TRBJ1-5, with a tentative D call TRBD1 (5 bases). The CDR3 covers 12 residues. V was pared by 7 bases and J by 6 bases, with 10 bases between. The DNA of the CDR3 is TGTGCCAGCACCAGGGAGGGTCAGCCCCAGCATTTT. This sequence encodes CASTREGQPQHF.

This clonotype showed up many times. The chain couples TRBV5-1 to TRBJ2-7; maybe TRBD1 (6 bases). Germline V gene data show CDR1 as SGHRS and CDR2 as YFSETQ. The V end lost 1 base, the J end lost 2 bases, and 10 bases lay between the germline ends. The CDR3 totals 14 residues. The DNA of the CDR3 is TGCGCCAGCAGCTTGTCTCAGGGGCCCTACGAGCAGTACTTC. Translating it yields CASSLSQGPYEQYF.